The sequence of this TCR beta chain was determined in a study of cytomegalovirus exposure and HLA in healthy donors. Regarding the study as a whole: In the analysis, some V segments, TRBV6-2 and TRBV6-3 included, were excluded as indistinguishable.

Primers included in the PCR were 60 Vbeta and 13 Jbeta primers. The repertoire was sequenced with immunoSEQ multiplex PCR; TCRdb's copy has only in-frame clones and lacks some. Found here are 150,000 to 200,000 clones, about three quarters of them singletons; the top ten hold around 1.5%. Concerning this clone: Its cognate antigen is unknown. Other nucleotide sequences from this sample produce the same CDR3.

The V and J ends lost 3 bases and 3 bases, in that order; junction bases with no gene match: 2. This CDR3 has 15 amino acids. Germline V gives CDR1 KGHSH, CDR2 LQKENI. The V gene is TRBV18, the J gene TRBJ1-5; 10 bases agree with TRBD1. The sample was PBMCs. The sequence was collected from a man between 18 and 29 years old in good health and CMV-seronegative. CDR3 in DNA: TGTGCCAGCTCACCTGGGACAGGGGTCAATCAGCCCCAGCATTTT. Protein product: CASSPGTGVNQPQHF.